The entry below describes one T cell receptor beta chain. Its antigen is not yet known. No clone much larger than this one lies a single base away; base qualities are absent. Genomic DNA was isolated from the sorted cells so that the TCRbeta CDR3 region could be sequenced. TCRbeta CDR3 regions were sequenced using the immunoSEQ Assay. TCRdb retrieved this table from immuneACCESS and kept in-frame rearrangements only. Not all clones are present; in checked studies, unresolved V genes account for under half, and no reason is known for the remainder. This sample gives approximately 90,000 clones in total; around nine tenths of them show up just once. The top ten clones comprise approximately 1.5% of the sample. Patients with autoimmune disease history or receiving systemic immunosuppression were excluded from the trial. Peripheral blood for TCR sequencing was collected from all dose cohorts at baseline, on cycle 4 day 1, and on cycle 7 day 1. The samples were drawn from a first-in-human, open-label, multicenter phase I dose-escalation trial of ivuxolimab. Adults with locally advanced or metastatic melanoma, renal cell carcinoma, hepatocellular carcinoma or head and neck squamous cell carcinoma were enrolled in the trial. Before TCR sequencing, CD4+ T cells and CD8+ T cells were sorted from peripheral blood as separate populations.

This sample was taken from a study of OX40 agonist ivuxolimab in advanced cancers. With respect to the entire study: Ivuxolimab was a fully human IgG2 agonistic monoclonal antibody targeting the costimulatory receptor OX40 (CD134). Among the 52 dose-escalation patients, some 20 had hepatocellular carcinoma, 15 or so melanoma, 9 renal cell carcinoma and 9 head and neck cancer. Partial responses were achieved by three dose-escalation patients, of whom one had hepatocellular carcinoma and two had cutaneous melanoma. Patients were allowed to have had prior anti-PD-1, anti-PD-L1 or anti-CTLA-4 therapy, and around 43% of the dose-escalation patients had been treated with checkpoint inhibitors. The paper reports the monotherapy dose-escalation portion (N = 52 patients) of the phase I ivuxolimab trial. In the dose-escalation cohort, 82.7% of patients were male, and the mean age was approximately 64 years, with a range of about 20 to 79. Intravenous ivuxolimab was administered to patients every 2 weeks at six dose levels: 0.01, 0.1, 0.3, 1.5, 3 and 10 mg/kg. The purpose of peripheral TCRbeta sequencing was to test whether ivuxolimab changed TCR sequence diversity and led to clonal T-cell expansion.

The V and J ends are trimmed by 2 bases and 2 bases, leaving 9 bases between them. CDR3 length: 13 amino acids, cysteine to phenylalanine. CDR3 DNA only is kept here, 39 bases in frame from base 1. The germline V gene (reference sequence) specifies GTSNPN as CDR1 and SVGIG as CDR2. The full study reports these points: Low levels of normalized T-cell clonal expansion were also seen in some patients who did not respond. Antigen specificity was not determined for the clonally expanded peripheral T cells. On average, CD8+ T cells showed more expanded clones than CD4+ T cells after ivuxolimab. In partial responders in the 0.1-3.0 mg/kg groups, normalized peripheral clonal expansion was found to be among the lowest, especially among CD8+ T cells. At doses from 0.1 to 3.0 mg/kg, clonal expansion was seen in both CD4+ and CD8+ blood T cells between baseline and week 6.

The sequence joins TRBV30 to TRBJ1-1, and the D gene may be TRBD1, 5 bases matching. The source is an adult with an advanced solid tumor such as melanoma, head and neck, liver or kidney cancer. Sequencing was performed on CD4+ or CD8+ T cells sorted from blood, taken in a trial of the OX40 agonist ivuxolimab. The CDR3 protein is CAWSRDYNTEAFF. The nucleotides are TGTGCCTGGAGTAGGGACTATAACACTGAAGCTTTCTTT. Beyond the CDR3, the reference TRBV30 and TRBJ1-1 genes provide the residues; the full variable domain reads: SQTIHQWPATLVQPVGSPLSLECTVEGTSNPNLYWYRQAAGRGLQLLFYSVGIGQISSEVPQNLSASRPQDRQFILSSKKLLLSDSGFYLCAWSRDYNTEAFFGQGTRLTVV.